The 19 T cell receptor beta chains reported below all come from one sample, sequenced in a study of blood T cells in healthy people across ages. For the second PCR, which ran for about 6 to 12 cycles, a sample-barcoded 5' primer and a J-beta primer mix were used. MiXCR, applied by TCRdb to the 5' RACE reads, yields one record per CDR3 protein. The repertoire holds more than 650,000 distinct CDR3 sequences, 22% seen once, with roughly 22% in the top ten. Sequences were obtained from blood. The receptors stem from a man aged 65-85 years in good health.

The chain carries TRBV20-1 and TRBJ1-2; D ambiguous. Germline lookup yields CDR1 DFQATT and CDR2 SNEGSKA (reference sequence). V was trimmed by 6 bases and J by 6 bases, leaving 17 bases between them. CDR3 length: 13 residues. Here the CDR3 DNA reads TGCAGTGCCCCTATCGTCTGGTTTAATGGCTACACCTTC. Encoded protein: CSAPIVWFNGYTF.

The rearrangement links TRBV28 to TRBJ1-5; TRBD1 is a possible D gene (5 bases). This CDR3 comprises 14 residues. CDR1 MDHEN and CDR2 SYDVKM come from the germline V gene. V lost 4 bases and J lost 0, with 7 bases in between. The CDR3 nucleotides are TGTGCCAGCAGTTCACAGGTTAGCAATCAGCCCCAGCATTTT. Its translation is CASSSQVSNQPQHF.

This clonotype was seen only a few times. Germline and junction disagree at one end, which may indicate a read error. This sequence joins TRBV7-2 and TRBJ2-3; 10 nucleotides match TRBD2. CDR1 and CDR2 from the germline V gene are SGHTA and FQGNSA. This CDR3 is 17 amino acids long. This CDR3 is CAGSQKRGGLSTDTQYF. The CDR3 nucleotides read TGTGCCGGCAGTCAAAAGCGGGGGGGCCTTAGCACAGATACGCAGTATTTT. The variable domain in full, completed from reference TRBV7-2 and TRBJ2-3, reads GAGVSQSPSNKVTEKGKDVELRCDPISGHTALYWYRQSLGQGLEFLIYFQGNSAPDKSGLPSDRFSAERTGGSVSTLTIQRTQQEDSAVYLCAGSQKRGGLSTDTQYFGPGTRLTVL.

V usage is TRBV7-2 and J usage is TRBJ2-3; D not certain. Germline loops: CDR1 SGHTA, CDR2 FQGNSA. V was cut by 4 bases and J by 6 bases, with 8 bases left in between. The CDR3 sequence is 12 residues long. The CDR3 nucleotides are TGTGCCAGCAGCTCCCCCTGGGATACGCAGTATTTT. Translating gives CASSSPWDTQYF.

The CDR3 loop reads CSARDPGATSYGYTF. The CDR3 nucleotides read TGCAGTGCTAGAGATCCAGGGGCAACTAGCTATGGCTACACCTTC. The chain recombines TRBV20-1 with TRBJ1-2; a possible D gene is TRBD1 (6 bases). The V end was cut by 0 bases, the J end by 4 bases, with 15 bases between. CDR3 size: 15 residues. From germline, CDR1 is DFQATT and CDR2 SNEGSKA (reference sequence).

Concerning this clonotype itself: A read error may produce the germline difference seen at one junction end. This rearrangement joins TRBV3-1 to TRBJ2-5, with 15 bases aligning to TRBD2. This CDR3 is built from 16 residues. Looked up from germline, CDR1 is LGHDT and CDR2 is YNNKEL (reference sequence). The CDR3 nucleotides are TGTGCCAGCAACCAAGGACTAGCGGGGGGGCTCGAGACCCAGTACTTC. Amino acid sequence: CASNQGLAGGLETQYF.

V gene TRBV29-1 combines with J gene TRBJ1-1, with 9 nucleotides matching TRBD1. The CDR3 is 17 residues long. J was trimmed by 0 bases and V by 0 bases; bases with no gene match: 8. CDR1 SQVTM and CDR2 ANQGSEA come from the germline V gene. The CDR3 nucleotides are TGCAGCGTTGAAGAAGAACAGGGGGCTTGGTTGAACACTGAAGCTTTCTTT. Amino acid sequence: CSVEEEQGAWLNTEAFF. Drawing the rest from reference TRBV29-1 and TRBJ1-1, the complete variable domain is SAVISQKPSRDICQRGTSLTIQCQVDSQVTMMFWYRQQPGQSLTLIATANQGSEATYESGFVIDKFPISRPNLTFSTLTVSNMSPEDSSIYLCSVEEEQGAWLNTEAFFGQGTRLTVV.

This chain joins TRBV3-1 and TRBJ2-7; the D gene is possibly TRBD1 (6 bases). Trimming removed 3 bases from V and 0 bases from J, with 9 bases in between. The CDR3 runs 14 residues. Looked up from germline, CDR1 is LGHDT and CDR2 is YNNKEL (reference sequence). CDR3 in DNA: TGTGCCAGCAGCCATTGGGACACCTCCTACGAGCAGTACTTC. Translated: CASSHWDTSYEQYF.

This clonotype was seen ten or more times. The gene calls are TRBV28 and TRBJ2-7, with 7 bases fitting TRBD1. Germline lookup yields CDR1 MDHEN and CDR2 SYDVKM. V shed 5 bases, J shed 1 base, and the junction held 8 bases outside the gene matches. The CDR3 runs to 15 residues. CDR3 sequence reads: CASSLAAGGSYEQYF. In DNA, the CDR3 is TGTGCCAGCAGTCTAGCCGCAGGGGGTTCCTACGAGCAGTACTTC.

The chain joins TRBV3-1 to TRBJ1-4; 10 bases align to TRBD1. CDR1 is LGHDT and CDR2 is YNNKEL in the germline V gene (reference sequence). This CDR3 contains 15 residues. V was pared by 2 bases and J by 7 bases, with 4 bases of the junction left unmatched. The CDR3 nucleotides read TGTGCCAGCAGCCAACCGGGGACAGGGGTTGAAAAACTGTTTTTT. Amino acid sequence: CASSQPGTGVEKLFF.

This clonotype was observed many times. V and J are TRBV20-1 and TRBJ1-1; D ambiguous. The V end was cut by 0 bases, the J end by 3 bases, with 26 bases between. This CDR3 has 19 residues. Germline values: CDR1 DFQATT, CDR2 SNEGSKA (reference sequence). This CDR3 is CSAREARSSPFAGHTEAFF. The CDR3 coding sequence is TGCAGTGCTAGAGAAGCAAGATCTTCTCCTTTTGCGGGTCACACTGAAGCTTTCTTT.

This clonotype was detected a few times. As DNA, the CDR3 is TGTGCCAGCAGCCAAGGTTTCCCGGTAGCGTCCCCCTCCTACGAGCAGTACTTC. Amino acid sequence: CASSQGFPVASPSYEQYF. The J gene is TRBJ2-7, the V gene TRBV4-2; D perhaps matches TRBD2 (5 bases). Trimming took off 1 base at V and 0 bases at J, with 19 bases between the two ends. Germline V CDR1 and CDR2: LGHNA, YNFKEQ. The CDR3 runs to 18 residues.

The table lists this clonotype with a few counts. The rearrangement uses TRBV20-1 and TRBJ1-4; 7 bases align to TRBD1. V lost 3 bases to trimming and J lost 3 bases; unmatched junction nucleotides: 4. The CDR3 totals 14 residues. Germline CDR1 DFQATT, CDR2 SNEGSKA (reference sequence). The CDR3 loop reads CSARATGANEKLFF. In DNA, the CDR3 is TGCAGTGCTAGGGCCACAGGGGCTAATGAAAAACTGTTTTTT.

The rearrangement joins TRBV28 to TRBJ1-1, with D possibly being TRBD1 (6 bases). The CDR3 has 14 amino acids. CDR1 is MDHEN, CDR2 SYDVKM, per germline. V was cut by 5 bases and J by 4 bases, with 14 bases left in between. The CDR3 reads CASSPGGMFTEAFF. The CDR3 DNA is TGTGCCAGCAGTCCGGGGGGCATGTTCACTGAAGCTTTCTTT.

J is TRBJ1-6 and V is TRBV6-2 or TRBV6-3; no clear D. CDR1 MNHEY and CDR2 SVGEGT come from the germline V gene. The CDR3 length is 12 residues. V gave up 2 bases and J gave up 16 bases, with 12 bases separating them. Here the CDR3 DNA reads TGTGCCAGCAGTTACGATGTTGGGAGTCTCCACTTT. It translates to CASSYDVGSLHF.

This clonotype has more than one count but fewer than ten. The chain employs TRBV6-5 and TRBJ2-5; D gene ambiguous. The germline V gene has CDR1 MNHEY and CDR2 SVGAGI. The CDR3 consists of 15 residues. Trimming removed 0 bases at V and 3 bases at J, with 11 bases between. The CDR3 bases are TGTGCCAGCAGTTACTCCGTATGGGGTAAAGAGACCCAGTACTTC. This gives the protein CASSYSVWGKETQYF.

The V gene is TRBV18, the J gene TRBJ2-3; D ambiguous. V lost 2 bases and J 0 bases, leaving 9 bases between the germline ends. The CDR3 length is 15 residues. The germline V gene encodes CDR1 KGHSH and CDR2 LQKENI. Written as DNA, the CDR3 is TGTGCCAGCTCACCAAAGTCTACGAGCACAGATACGCAGTATTTT. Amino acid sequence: CASSPKSTSTDTQYF.

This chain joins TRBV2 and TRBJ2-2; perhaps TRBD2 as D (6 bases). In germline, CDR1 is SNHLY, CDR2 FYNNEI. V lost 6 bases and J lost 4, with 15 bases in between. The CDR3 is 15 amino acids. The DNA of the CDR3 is TGTGCCAGCAGGCCCGGGACTCTTCGCACCGGGGAGCTGTTTTTT. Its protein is CASRPGTLRTGELFF.

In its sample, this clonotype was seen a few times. The CDR3 is CASSLRTSGWETQYF. The CDR3 region has the DNA TGTGCCAGCAGTTTAAGGACTAGCGGGTGGGAGACCCAGTACTTC. V gene TRBV12-3 or TRBV12-4 combines with J gene TRBJ2-5; 11 bases agree with TRBD2. Trimming removed 2 bases from V and 5 bases from J; junction bases left unmatched: 4. The CDR3 length is 15 residues.